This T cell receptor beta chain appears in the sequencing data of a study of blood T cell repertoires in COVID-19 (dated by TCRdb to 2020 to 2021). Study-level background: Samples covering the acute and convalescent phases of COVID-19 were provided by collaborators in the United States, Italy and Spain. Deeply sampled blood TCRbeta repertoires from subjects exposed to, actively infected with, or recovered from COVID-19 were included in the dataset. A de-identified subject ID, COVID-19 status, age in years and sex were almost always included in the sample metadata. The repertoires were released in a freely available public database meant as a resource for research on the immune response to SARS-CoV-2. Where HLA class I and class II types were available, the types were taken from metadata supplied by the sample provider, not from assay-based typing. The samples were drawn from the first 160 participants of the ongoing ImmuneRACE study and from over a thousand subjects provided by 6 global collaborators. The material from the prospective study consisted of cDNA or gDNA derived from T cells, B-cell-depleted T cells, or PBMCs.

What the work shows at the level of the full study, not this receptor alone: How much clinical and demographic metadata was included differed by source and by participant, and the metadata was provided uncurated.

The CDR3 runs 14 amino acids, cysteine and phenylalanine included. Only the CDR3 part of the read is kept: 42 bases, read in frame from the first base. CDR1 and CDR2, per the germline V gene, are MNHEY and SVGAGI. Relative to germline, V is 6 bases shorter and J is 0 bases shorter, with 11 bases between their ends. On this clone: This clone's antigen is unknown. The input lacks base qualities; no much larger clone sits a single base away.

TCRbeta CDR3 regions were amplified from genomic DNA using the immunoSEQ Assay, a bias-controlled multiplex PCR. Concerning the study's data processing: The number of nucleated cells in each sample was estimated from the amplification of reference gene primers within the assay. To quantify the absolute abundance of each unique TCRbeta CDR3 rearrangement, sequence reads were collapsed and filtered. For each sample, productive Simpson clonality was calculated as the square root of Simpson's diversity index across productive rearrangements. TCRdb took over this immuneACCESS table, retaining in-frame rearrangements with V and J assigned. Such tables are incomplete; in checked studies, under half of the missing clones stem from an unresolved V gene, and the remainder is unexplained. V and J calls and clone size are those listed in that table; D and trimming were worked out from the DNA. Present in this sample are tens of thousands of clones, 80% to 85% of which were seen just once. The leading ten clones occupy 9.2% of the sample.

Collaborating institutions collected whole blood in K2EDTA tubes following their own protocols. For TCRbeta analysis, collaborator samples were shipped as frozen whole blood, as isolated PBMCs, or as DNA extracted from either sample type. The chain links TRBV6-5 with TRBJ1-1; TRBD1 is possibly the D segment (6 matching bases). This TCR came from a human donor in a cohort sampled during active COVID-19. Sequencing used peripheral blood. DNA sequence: TGTGCCAGCAGCCCCGGACAGTTGAACACTGAAGCTTTCTTT. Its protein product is CASSPGQLNTEAFF.